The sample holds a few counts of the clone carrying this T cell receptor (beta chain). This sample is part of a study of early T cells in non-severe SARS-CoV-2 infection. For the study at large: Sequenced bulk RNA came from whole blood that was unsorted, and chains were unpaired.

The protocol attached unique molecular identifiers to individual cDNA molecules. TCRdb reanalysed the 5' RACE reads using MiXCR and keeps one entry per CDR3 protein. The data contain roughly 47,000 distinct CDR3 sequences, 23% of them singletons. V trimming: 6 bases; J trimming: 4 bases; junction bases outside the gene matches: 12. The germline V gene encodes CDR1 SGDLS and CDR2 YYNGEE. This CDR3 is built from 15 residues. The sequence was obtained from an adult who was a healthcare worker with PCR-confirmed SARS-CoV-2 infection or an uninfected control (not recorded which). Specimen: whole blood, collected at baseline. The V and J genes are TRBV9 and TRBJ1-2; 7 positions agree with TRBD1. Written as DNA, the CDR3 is TGTGCCAGCACCCCAGGGGGAGGGTCCTCCTATGGCTACACCTTC. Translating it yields CASTPGGGSSYGYTF.